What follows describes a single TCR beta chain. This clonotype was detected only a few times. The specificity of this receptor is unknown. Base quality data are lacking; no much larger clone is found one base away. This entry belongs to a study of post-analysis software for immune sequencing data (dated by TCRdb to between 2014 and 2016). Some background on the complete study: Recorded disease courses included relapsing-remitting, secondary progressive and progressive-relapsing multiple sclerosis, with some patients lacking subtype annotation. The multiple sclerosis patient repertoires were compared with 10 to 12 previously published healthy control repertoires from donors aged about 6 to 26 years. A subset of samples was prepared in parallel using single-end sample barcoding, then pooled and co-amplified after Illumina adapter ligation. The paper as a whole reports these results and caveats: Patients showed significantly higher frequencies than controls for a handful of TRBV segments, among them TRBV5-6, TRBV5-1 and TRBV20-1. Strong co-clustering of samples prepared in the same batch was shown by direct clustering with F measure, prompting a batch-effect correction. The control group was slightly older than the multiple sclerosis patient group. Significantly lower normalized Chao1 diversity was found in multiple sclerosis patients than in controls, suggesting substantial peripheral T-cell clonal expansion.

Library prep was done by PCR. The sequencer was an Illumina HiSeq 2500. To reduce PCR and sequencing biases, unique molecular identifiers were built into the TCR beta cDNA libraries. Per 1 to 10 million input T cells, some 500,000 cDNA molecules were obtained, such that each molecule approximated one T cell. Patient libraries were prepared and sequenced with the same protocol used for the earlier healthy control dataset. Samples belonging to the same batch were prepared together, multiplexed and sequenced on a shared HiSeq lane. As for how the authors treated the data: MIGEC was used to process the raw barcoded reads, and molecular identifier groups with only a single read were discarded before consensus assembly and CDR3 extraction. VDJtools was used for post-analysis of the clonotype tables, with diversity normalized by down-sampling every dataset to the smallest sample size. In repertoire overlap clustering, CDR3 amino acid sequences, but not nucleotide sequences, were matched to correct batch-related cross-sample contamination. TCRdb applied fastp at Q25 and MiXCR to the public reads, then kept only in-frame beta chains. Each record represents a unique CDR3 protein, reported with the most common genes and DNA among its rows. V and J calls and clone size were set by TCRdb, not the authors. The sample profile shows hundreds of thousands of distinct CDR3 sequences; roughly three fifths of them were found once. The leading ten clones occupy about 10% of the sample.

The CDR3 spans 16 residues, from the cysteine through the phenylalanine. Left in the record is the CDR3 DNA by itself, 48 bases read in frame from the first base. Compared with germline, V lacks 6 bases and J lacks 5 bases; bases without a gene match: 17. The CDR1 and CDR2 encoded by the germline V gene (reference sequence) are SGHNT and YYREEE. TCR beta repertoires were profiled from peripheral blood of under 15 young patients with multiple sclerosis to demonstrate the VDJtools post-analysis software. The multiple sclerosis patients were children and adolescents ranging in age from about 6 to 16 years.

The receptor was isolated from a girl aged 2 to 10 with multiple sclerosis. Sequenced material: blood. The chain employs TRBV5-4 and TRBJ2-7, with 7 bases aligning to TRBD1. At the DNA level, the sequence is TGTGCCAGCACCCAATTTCGCGAGGGGGCATTCGACGAGCAGTACTTC. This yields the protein CASTQFREGAFDEQYF. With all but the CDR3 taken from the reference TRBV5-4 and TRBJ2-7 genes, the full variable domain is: ETGVTQSPTHLIKTRGQQVTLRCSSQSGHNTVSWYQQALGQGPQFIFQYYREEENGRGNFPPRFSGLQFPNYSSELNVNALELDDSALYLCASTQFREGAFDEQYFGPGTRLTVT.